This TCR beta chain was captured in a study of OX40 agonist ivuxolimab in advanced cancers. This clone has only a few counts. Antigen specificity is unknown. Findings of the study overall: Blood T cells, both CD4+ and CD8+, expanded clonally by week 6 at 0.1 to 3.0 mg/kg.

The CDR3 has 13 residues. Deletions cut 6 bases from V and 4 bases from J, with 12 bases between. CDR1 is LNHDA and CDR2 is SQIVND in the germline V gene (reference sequence). Some clones are missing from TCRdb's copy, which holds only in-frame ones; the method was immunoSEQ multiplex PCR. This table has approximately 71,000 clones, around 84% appearing once. The J gene is TRBJ1-2, the V gene TRBV19; D gene ambiguous. The source material was CD4+ or CD8+ T cells sorted from blood, sampled in a trial of the OX40 agonist ivuxolimab. This clonotype originated in an adult with an advanced solid tumor such as melanoma, head and neck, liver or kidney cancer. CDR3: CASRDGLIYGYTF. As DNA, the CDR3 is TGTGCCAGTAGGGACGGACTCATCTATGGCTACACCTTC.